These 31 T cell receptor beta chains share one sample of origin, sequenced in a study of PD-1 blockade in classical Hodgkin lymphoma. Described time point: cycle 4 day 1 (C4D1), after more than five weeks of nivolumab. Each of the patients experienced relapse following autologous stem cell transplantation, and their brentuximab vedotin exposure differed. Clones were sequenced by immunoSEQ multiplex PCR, and TCRdb holds only the in-frame ones, with some missing. The sample records 100,000 or so clones, around 90% being singletons. The sample consisted of peripheral blood mononuclear cells (PBMCs), taken before the fourth cycle of nivolumab. Source of these receptors: a human donor with classical Hodgkin lymphoma.

This clone has at least ten counts. V gene TRBV25-1 combines with J gene TRBJ2-3; TRBD2 is a possible D gene (5 bases). Germline V gene data show CDR1 as MGHDK and CDR2 as SYGVNS. V lost 2 bases and J lost 3, with 21 bases in between. This CDR3 has 18 residues. The CDR3 region is CASSEEGPGRTTTDTQYF. DNA for the CDR3: TGTGCCAGCAGTGAAGAGGGTCCCGGCAGAACAACAACAGATACGCAGTATTTT.

This clone has just one count. This specimen includes other DNA sequences encoding the same CDR3. The CDR3 DNA is TGCGCCAGCAGCTTGGGCCACAGGGACACCACCTACGAGCAGTACTTC. Translation: CASSLGHRDTTYEQYF. This sequence joins TRBV5-1 and TRBJ2-7, with D perhaps matching TRBD1 (6 bases). Deletions cut 0 bases from V and 2 bases from J, with 15 bases between. Germline V gene lookup returns CDR1 SGHRS and CDR2 YFSETQ. This CDR3 has 16 amino acids.

The chain couples TRBV4-1 to TRBJ1-3; unclear D gene. With 4 bases removed from V and 0 bases from J, the gap between germline ends came to 10 bases. Per the germline V gene, CDR1 is MGHRA and CDR2 is YSYEKL. This CDR3 is 15 amino acids long. This CDR3 is CASSPLTSSGNTIYF. CDR3 nucleotide sequence: TGCGCCAGCAGCCCTCTCACAAGCTCTGGAAACACCATATATTTT.

This chain links TRBV19 with TRBJ2-7, with D maybe TRBD1 (7 bases). The CDR3 consists of 15 residues. V dropped 2 bases and J dropped 5 bases, with 16 bases sitting between them. Germline CDR1 reads LNHDA; CDR2 reads SQIVND (reference sequence). The CDR3 region is CASSIIGGGLDEQYF. Here the CDR3 DNA reads TGTGCCAGTAGTATAATAGGAGGGGGCCTTGACGAGCAGTACTTC.

The rearrangement uses TRBV4-3 and TRBJ1-5, with 7 bases lining up with TRBD1. After removal of 4 bases from V and 6 bases from J, the junction contained 12 bases not matched to a gene. Germline-derived CDR1 and CDR2 are LGHNA and YSLEER. CDR3 size: 16 residues. CDR3 protein: CASSPTAGRGGQPQHF. Written as DNA, the CDR3 is TGCGCCAGCAGCCCTACAGCCGGCAGGGGGGGTCAGCCCCAGCATTTT.

This clone was detected only a few times. The chain links TRBV27 to TRBJ1-1; D unresolved. The CDR3 has 15 residues. The V end was cut by 1 base, the J end by 3 bases, with 12 bases between. The germline CDR1 and CDR2 sequences are MNHEY and SMNVEV (reference sequence). The CDR3 here is CASSLYRPVDTEAFF. CDR3 in DNA: TGTGCCAGCAGTTTATATCGTCCGGTGGACACTGAAGCTTTCTTT.

The chain uses TRBV13 and TRBJ1-1; 8 bases align to TRBD1. V was pared by 8 bases and J by 8 bases, with 1 base of the junction left unmatched. CDR1 is PRHDT, CDR2 FYEKMQ, per germline (reference sequence). The CDR3 totals 10 residues. CDR3 protein: CASGTGEAFF. The CDR3 bases are TGTGCCAGCGGGACAGGAGAAGCTTTCTTT.

This clone was counted only a few times. This rearrangement joins TRBV2 to TRBJ2-7, with 7 bases matching TRBD1. Germline assignment: CDR1 SNHLY and CDR2 FYNNEI. V trimming: 6 bases; J trimming: 5 bases; junction bases outside the gene matches: 7. The CDR3 has 13 amino acids. Here the CDR3 DNA reads TGTGCCAGCAGCCATAAGACAGGGAACGAGCAGTACTTC. Translated: CASSHKTGNEQYF.

The chain combines TRBV7-9 with TRBJ2-3; 14 bases are shared with TRBD2. Germline loops: CDR1 SEHNR, CDR2 FQNEAQ (reference sequence). V was clipped by 5 bases and J by 3 bases; unmatched bases: 7. The CDR3 runs 17 residues. The CDR3, as DNA: TGTGCCAGCAGCCCGCCGGGACTAGCGGGAGTTACAGATACGCAGTATTTT. Its protein product is CASSPPGLAGVTDTQYF.

The DNA for the CDR3 is TGTGCCTGGAGTGTCGGCGGCCTAGAGACCCAGTACTTC. As protein: CAWSVGGLETQYF. This sequence joins TRBV30 and TRBJ2-5; no clear D gene. The CDR3 covers 13 residues. CDR1 GTSNPN and CDR2 SVGIG come from the germline V gene (reference sequence). Between the trimmed V and J ends, which lost 0 bases and 4 bases, there was a span of 9 bases.

The rearrangement joins TRBV2 to TRBJ2-3; 12 bases fit TRBD2. Germline-derived CDR1 and CDR2 are SNHLY and FYNNEI. The CDR3 is 18 residues long. Trimming at V came to 1 base and at J to 2 bases, leaving 7 bases not matched to a gene. Written as DNA, the CDR3 is TGTGCCAGCAGTGAAGACACACTAGCGGGAGGAGACACAGATACGCAGTATTTT. Encoded protein: CASSEDTLAGGDTDTQYF.

This chain links TRBV11-2 with TRBJ2-5, with 8 nucleotides matching TRBD2. CDR1 and CDR2 (germline): SGHAT, FQNNGV. The CDR3 totals 14 residues. J was trimmed by 2 bases and V by 2 bases; bases with no gene match: 1. The CDR3 region is CASSLTSGQETQYF. The DNA of the CDR3 is TGTGCCAGCAGCTTAACTAGCGGACAAGAGACCCAGTACTTC.

The chain combines TRBV7-9 with TRBJ1-1, with D possibly matching TRBD1 (5 bases). The germline gives CDR1 SEHNR, CDR2 FQNEAQ (reference sequence). V lost 7 bases to trimming and J lost 5 bases, with 20 bases between them. This CDR3 contains 15 residues. This chain's CDR3 is CASKAGGTPLTEAFF. The DNA for the CDR3 is TGTGCCAGCAAAGCTGGGGGGACCCCCTTAACTGAAGCTTTCTTT.

V and J are TRBV7-9 and TRBJ1-2; D gene ambiguous. The germline CDR1 and CDR2 sequences are SEHNR and FQNEAQ (reference sequence). The V end lost 4 bases, the J end lost 4 bases, and 13 bases lay between the germline ends. The CDR3 is 14 residues long. For the CDR3, the DNA is TGTGCCAGCAGCTCTACTGGACGGCTCTATGGCTACACCTTC. Its translation: CASSSTGRLYGYTF.

The chain carries TRBV18 and TRBJ1-1; possibly TRBD1 for D (5 bases). The CDR3 covers 16 residues. Germline CDR1 reads KGHSH; CDR2 reads LQKENI. Trimming removed 2 bases from V and 2 bases from J, with 15 bases in between. This CDR3 is CASSPSAGGFNTEAFF. In nucleotides, the CDR3 is TGTGCCAGCTCACCATCAGCCGGGGGTTTCAACACTGAAGCTTTCTTT.

The rearrangement links TRBV30 to TRBJ1-5; D uncertain. Germline lookup yields CDR1 GTSNPN and CDR2 SVGIG (reference sequence). V lost 0 bases, J lost 4 bases, and 10 bases lay in between. The CDR3 totals 14 residues. CDR3 protein: CAWSVTDVNQPQHF. Written as DNA, the CDR3 is TGTGCCTGGAGTGTAACGGACGTAAATCAGCCCCAGCATTTT.

The V call is TRBV7-6, the J call TRBJ2-7; tentatively, D is TRBD1 (5 bases). Germline CDR1 SGHVS, CDR2 FNYEAQ. The CDR3 extends over 16 amino acids. The germline V and J ends were trimmed by 2 bases and 0 bases, with 14 bases remaining between them. CDR3 nucleotides: TGTGCCAGCAGCTTAAAGGACACCAGGAGCTCCTACGAGCAGTACTTC. Amino acid sequence: CASSLKDTRSSYEQYF.

The chain is built from TRBV5-1 and TRBJ2-6, with 8 positions matching TRBD1. Germline V gives CDR1 SGHRS, CDR2 YFSETQ. The CDR3 has 18 residues. The ends lost 5 bases at V and 0 bases at J; junction bases unmatched: 10. This CDR3 is CASSFRGQVDSGANVLTF. The CDR3, as DNA: TGCGCCAGCAGTTTCAGGGGGCAGGTAGACTCTGGGGCCAACGTCCTGACTTTC. The variable domain in full, with the rest retrieved from reference TRBV5-1 and TRBJ2-6, is KAGVTQTPRYLIKTRGQQVTLSCSPISGHRSVSWYQQTPGQGLQFLFEYFSETQRNKGNFPGRFSGRQFSNSRSEMNVSTLELGDSALYLCASSFRGQVDSGANVLTFGAGSRLTVL.

This rearrangement joins TRBV6-5 to TRBJ2-7, with 8 bases that match TRBD1. The CDR3 has 13 amino acids. Germline loops: CDR1 MNHEY, CDR2 SVGAGI. Trimming took 6 bases from V and 5 from J; bases not matched to a gene: 6. CDR3 sequence: CASSPQGANEQYF. The CDR3, as DNA: TGTGCCAGCAGCCCCCAGGGGGCAAACGAGCAGTACTTC.

Only one count was recorded for this clone. V and J are TRBV12-1 and TRBJ1-2. TRBV12-1 is a pseudogene locus. The CDR3 extends over 14 amino acids. The CDR3 coding sequence is TGTGCCAGCAGCCTCCGGTCCTCCGATCATGGCTACACCTTC. This gives the protein CASSLRSSDHGYTF.

The chain recombines TRBV19 with TRBJ1-1; D is unresolved. Per the germline V gene, CDR1 is LNHDA and CDR2 is SQIVND (reference sequence). The V end was cut by 10 bases, the J end by 0 bases, with 9 bases between. CDR3 size: 12 residues. Here the CDR3 reads CATADLNTEAFF. The DNA for the CDR3 is TGTGCCACCGCGGATCTGAACACTGAAGCTTTCTTT.

The V call is TRBV30, the J call TRBJ2-7; D is undetermined. The CDR3 totals 14 residues. V was cut by 5 bases and J by 1 base, with 15 bases left in between. Germline CDR1 and CDR2: GTSNPN and SVGIG (reference sequence). The CDR3 DNA reads as TGTGCCTGGGCTATCACTTGGGGATCCTACGAGCAGTACTTC. It specifies CAWAITWGSYEQYF.

The chain joins TRBV4-1 to TRBJ1-4; D is unresolved. The CDR3 consists of 14 residues. Germline lookup yields CDR1 MGHRA and CDR2 YSYEKL. The V gene lost 4 bases and the J gene lost 2 bases, with 8 bases spanning the gap. CDR3 region: CASSRSATNEKLFF. DNA of the CDR3: TGCGCCAGCAGCCGCAGCGCGACTAATGAAAAACTGTTTTTT.

The chain is built from TRBV4-2 and TRBJ2-3; the D is unclear. The V gene's germline CDR1 is LGHNA and CDR2 YNFKEQ. With 5 bases removed from V and 6 bases from J, the gap between germline ends came to 6 bases. CDR3 length: 11 amino acids. Here the CDR3 DNA reads TGTGCCAGCAGCAACGGGGATACGCAGTATTTT. Translation gives CASSNGDTQYF.

This clone was observed a few times. The chain recombines TRBV6-1 with TRBJ2-1, with D possibly matching TRBD2 (6 bases). The germline V gene has CDR1 MNHNS and CDR2 SASEGT. Deletions cut 1 base from V and 2 bases from J, with 12 bases between. The CDR3 spans 16 residues. The CDR3 loop is CASSEVGRGTYNEQFF. In DNA, the CDR3 is TGTGCCAGCAGTGAAGTAGGGCGGGGTACCTACAATGAGCAGTTCTTC.

This chain joins TRBV30 and TRBJ2-2, with 8 bases that match TRBD1. The germline V gene has CDR1 GTSNPN and CDR2 SVGIG (reference sequence). After removal of 1 base from V and 5 bases from J, the junction contained 3 bases not matched to a gene. This CDR3 contains 14 residues. In DNA, the CDR3 is TGTGCCTGGAGTGAAGGACAGGGAACCGGGGAGCTGTTTTTT. It translates to CAWSEGQGTGELFF.

Here the CDR3 DNA reads TGTGCCAGTAGCAAGCGAGACAGATATGGAAACACCATATATTTT. Its translation is CASSKRDRYGNTIYF. The V call is TRBV19, the J call TRBJ1-3; maybe TRBD1 (5 bases). Trimming shortened V by 6 bases and J by 3 bases, and 15 bases separated the two germline ends. Per germline, CDR1 LNHDA and CDR2 SQIVND (reference sequence). This CDR3 contains 15 residues.

The chain recombines TRBV29-1 with TRBJ2-7; weak D call: TRBD2 (6 bases). The CDR3 covers 13 residues. V shed 5 bases and J shed 1 base, with 12 bases lying between them. The V gene's germline CDR1 is SQVTM and CDR2 ANQGSEA. The CDR3 DNA sequence: TGCAGCGTTTTGCTGGGGGGATCCTACGAGCAGTACTTC. Amino acids: CSVLLGGSYEQYF.

The chain recombines TRBV6-5 with TRBJ2-7; no clear D. The CDR3 totals 13 residues. V lost 2 bases and J 4 bases, leaving 9 bases between the germline ends. In germline, CDR1 is MNHEY, CDR2 SVGAGI. CDR3 protein: CASSYQRSYEQYF. DNA of the CDR3: TGTGCCAGCAGTTACCAGAGGAGTTACGAGCAGTACTTC.

V gene TRBV7-2 combines with J gene TRBJ2-7; D is perhaps TRBD1 (5 bases). V lost 2 bases, J lost 4 bases, and 21 bases lay in between. There are 17 residues in the CDR3. The V gene's germline CDR1 is SGHTA and CDR2 FQGNSA. Here the CDR3 DNA reads TGTGCCAGCAGCTTATCCGTATCGGAAAGGGGAATGTACGAGCAGTACTTC. Its protein product is CASSLSVSERGMYEQYF.

The chain has TRBV6-1 and TRBJ2-5; a possible D gene is TRBD1 (6 bases). Looked up from germline, CDR1 is MNHNS and CDR2 is SASEGT. The CDR3 loop spans 14 amino acids. V lost 7 bases and J 4 bases, leaving 16 bases between the germline ends. CDR3 residues: CASTNLGQIETQYF. The CDR3 bases are TGTGCCAGCACCAATTTAGGACAGATAGAGACCCAGTACTTC.